The rows below give T cell receptor beta chains drawn from one sample of a study of cytomegalovirus exposure and HLA in healthy donors. Here immunoSEQ multiplex PCR was the method, and the copy in TCRdb shows in-frame clones only, minus some. In the table there are 100,000 to 150,000 clones, over 65% of which are singletons. What was sequenced was PBMCs. Source of these receptors: a man between 18 and 35 years old in good health and CMV-seropositive. CDR3s include the opening cysteine and the closing phenylalanine or tryptophan. The D gene is left open where the match is weak. Clone size is given for some rows only: seen once, a few or many times, or a class if the clone is expanded.

TRBV30,TRBD2,TRBJ2-1,NA,CAWSVQLAGGDEQFF,TGTGCCTGGAGTGTACAACTAGCGGGGGGGGATGAGCAGTTCTTC
TRBV5-6,NA,TRBJ2-7,NA,CASSLTGFLYEQYF,TGTGCCAGCAGCTTGACAGGGTTTCTCTACGAGCAGTACTTC
TRBV2,NA,TRBJ1-1,NA,CASSVGGDTEAFF,TGTGCCAGCAGTGTTGGGGGGGACACTGAAGCTTTCTTT
TRBV6-1,NA,TRBJ2-1,NA,CASSEAGGHNEQFF,TGTGCCAGCAGTGAAGCGGGGGGGCACAATGAGCAGTTCTTC
TRBV6-5,NA,TRBJ2-5,NA,CASSYSDEGVETQYF,TGTGCCAGCAGTTACTCGGACGAGGGGGTAGAGACCCAGTACTTC
TRBV10-3,TRBD2,TRBJ2-5,NA,CAISSGLGGTQYF,TGTGCCATCAGTTCCGGACTAGGTGGGACCCAGTACTTC
TRBV5-1,NA,TRBJ1-1,NA,CASSLAQGRTEAFF,TGCGCCAGCAGCTTAGCACAGGGCCGCACTGAAGCTTTCTTT
TRBV11-2,NA,TRBJ1-2,NA,CASSLVGDLYNYGYTF,TGTGCCAGCAGCTTAGTGGGAGACCTCTATAACTATGGCTACACCTTC
TRBV2,NA,TRBJ1-3,NA,CASSGAFGNTIYF,TGTGCCAGCAGTGGGGCCTTTGGAAACACCATATATTTT
TRBV19,NA,TRBJ1-1,NA,CASSIQGMNTEAFF,TGTGCCAGTAGTATACAGGGGATGAACACTGAAGCTTTCTTT
TRBV27,NA,TRBJ1-5,NA,CASSLLGASNQPQHF,TGTGCCAGCAGTTTATTGGGGGCGAGCAATCAGCCCCAGCATTTT
TRBV29-1,TRBD2,TRBJ2-5,few,CSARGLAGGKGETQYF,TGCAGCGCGAGAGGACTAGCGGGGGGGAAGGGGGAGACCCAGTACTTC
TRBV2,NA,TRBJ1-2,NA,CASIPGGQAYGYTF,TGTGCCAGCATCCCGGGGGGACAAGCCTATGGCTACACCTTC
TRBV4-1,NA,TRBJ2-2,once,CASSQARTYTGELFF,TGCGCCAGCAGCCAAGCCCGGACTTACACCGGGGAGCTGTTTTTT
TRBV7-2,NA,TRBJ2-7,NA,CASSYRRARLYEQYF,TGTGCCAGCAGCTATAGGAGGGCAAGGCTTTACGAGCAGTACTTC
TRBV5-1,TRBD1,TRBJ1-6,NA,CASSIGTDYSPLHF,TGCGCCAGCAGCATCGGGACAGATTATTCACCCCTCCACTTT
TRBV6-5,TRBD1,TRBJ2-2,NA,CASSGQGGTGELFF,TGTGCCAGCAGCGGACAGGGAGGCACCGGGGAGCTGTTTTTT
TRBV5-1,TRBD1,TRBJ1-2,NA,CASSSENRGRSGGYTF,TGCGCCAGCAGCTCAGAAAACAGGGGGCGGAGCGGGGGCTACACCTTC
TRBV7-3,TRBD1,TRBJ1-4,NA,CASSLYRGHEKLFF,TGTGCCAGCAGCTTATACAGGGGGCATGAAAAACTGTTTTTT
TRBV7-9,TRBD1,TRBJ2-6,NA,CASSQGTGESGANVLTF,TGTGCCAGCAGCCAAGGGACAGGGGAGAGTGGGGCCAACGTCCTGACTTTC
TRBV2,NA,TRBJ2-5,NA,CASRRETQYF,TGTGCCAGCAGGCGGGAGACCCAGTACTTC
TRBV9,NA,TRBJ2-1,NA,CASSVGFLGGNEQFF,TGTGCCAGCAGCGTAGGCTTCCTCGGGGGAAACGAGCAGTTCTTC
TRBV30,NA,TRBJ2-2,NA,CAWKEGRLISGELFF,TGTGCCTGGAAAGAAGGGAGACTAATTAGCGGGGAGCTGTTTTTT
TRBV4-1,TRBD2,TRBJ2-5,few,CASSQPPGLARTESEETQYF,TGCGCCAGCAGCCAGCCCCCGGGACTAGCGAGAACGGAGAGCGAAGAGACCCAGTACTTC
TRBV9,NA,TRBJ1-1,once,CASSVADTEAFF,TGTGCCAGCAGCGTAGCTGACACTGAAGCTTTCTTT
TRBV7-9,NA,TRBJ2-2,NA,CASKEELNTGELFF,TGTGCCAGCAAGGAGGAACTGAACACCGGGGAGCTGTTTTTT
TRBV11-2,NA,TRBJ2-7,once,CASGQFHYEQYF,TGTGCCAGCGGACAGTTCCACTACGAGCAGTACTTC
TRBV6-1,NA,TRBJ1-1,NA,CATSGLAFF,TGTGCCACGTCTGGGCTAGCTTTCTTT
TRBV30,NA,TRBJ1-1,NA,CAWSTGLGTEAFF,TGTGCCTGGAGTACCGGACTAGGGACTGAAGCTTTCTTT
TRBV6-6,TRBD1,TRBJ1-2,NA,CASTGTGANYGYTF,TGTGCCAGCACCGGGACAGGAGCTAACTATGGCTACACCTTC
TRBV18,TRBD1,TRBJ2-4,NA,CASSPGTEHSLAKNIQYF,TGTGCCAGCTCACCAGGGACAGAGCATTCTTTAGCCAAAAACATTCAGTACTTC
TRBV5-4,TRBD2,TRBJ2-3,NA,CASSLGTSGITDTQYF,TGTGCCAGCAGCTTGGGGACTAGCGGGATCACAGATACGCAGTATTTT
TRBV5-1,NA,TRBJ2-6,NA,CASSPVTGAGSNVLTF,TGCGCCAGCAGCCCCGTCACAGGAGCTGGGTCCAACGTCCTGACTTTC
TRBV29-1,NA,TRBJ1-4,NA,CSVSGGEREKLFF,TGCAGCGTTTCGGGGGGGGAACGCGAAAAACTGTTTTTT
TRBV9,TRBD2,TRBJ2-3,NA,CASNYRTSGSSTDTQYF,TGTGCCAGCAACTACAGGACTAGCGGATCTAGCACAGATACGCAGTATTTT
TRBV5-1,NA,TRBJ1-1,few,CASSLVAQNTEAFF,TGCGCCAGCAGCTTGGTCGCACAGAACACTGAAGCTTTCTTT
TRBV10-3,NA,TRBJ2-3,NA,CAISESDWAPTDTQYF,TGTGCCATCAGTGAGTCGGACTGGGCCCCCACAGATACGCAGTATTTT
TRBV28,TRBD1,TRBJ1-6,NA,CASNPPGGPNNSPLHF,TGTGCCAGCAACCCCCCAGGGGGCCCTAATAATTCACCCCTCCACTTT
TRBV10-2,NA,TRBJ2-5,NA,CASSEREETQYF,TGCGCCAGCAGTGAGAGAGAGGAGACCCAGTACTTC
TRBV18,NA,TRBJ1-1,NA,CASSPAEGVVNTEAFF,TGTGCCAGCTCACCAGCCGAGGGTGTGGTAAACACTGAAGCTTTCTTT
TRBV4-1,NA,TRBJ2-3,NA,CASSPQVVDTQYF,TGCGCCAGCAGCCCCCAGGTAGTAGATACGCAGTATTTT
TRBV11-2,TRBD2,TRBJ2-1,NA,CASSLEASGGLEQFF,TGTGCCAGCAGCTTAGAGGCTAGCGGGGGGCTAGAACAGTTCTTC
TRBV18,TRBD1,TRBJ1-2,NA,CASSDSGQGRDTF,TGTGCCAGCTCAGATTCGGGACAGGGGAGAGACACCTTC
TRBV29-1,NA,TRBJ2-2,NA,CSVTPPQGANTGELLF,TGCAGCGTGACCCCCCCACAGGGCGCGAACACCGGGGAGCTGCTTTTT
TRBV29-1,TRBD1,TRBJ2-3,NA,CSVEGWDRGTDTQYF,TGCAGCGTTGAAGGATGGGACAGGGGCACAGATACGCAGTATTTT
TRBV27,NA,TRBJ2-5,NA,CASSLGPTSGAGETQYF,TGTGCCAGCAGTTTAGGGCCTACTTCAGGGGCAGGGGAGACCCAGTACTTC
TRBV27,NA,TRBJ1-1,NA,CASSPHNRETEAFF,TGTGCCAGCAGTCCGCATAACAGGGAAACTGAAGCTTTCTTT
TRBV18,NA,TRBJ2-5,NA,CASHAAEGRETQYF,TGTGCCAGCCATGCCGCCGAGGGTCGAGAGACCCAGTACTTC
TRBV2,NA,TRBJ1-2,NA,CASSLGVTGGYTF,TGTGCCAGCAGCTTGGGGGTGACAGGCGGCTACACCTTC
TRBV30,TRBD1,TRBJ1-1,NA,CAWSGTGGWTEAFF,TGTGCCTGGAGCGGTACAGGGGGCTGGACTGAAGCTTTCTTT
TRBV27,NA,TRBJ1-2,NA,CASSLTVNYGYTF,TGTGCCAGCAGCCTGACTGTTAACTATGGCTACACCTTC